Listed here is a single T cell receptor beta chain. These data come from a study of Ad26.COV2.S vaccination and SARS-CoV-2 variants. The CDR3 covers 17 residues. J gave up 1 base and V 3 bases, and 8 bases lay outside the gene matches. Germline lookup yields CDR1 SGHNT and CDR2 YYREEE (reference sequence). Treatment specified: around 19 received Ad26.COV2.S at low or high dose, single or two shots; about five received placebo; per-sample allocation not given. Sampling took place 63 days after the first vaccine or placebo injection. The assay was immunoSEQ multiplex PCR, and TCRdb's table has in-frame clones only and misses some. Here the sample spans approximately 240,000 clones, approximately 90% being singletons.

The source was peripheral blood, collected in a trial of Ad26.COV2.S vaccine versus placebo. The TCR originated in a person aged 18-65 years who received the Ad26.COV2.S COVID-19 vaccine or a placebo. The chain carries TRBV5-4 and TRBJ2-2; TRBD1 agrees at 8 bases. CDR3 in DNA: TGTGCCAGCAGCTCTAGAGGGACAGGTGGGAACACCGGGGAGCTGTTTTTT. Translating gives CASSSRGTGGNTGELFF.